These 9 T cell receptor beta chains originate from one sample sequenced in a study of STAT5B mutations in CD4+ large granular lymphocyte leukemia (dated by TCRdb to 2022 to 2024). Receptor libraries were prepared by the immunoSEQ multiplex PCR assay. Drawn from immuneACCESS, this table holds only the in-frame rearrangements with V and J called that TCRdb kept. Clones are partly lost; checked studies trace under half to an unresolved V gene and leave the rest unexplained. Here the sample has tens of thousands of clones; about 70% occur a single time. 1.5% of the sample is held by the ten biggest clonotypes. Material: CD4+ T cells from blood buffy coats. The receptors were gathered from a human donor in good health.

The rearrangement joins TRBV15 to TRBJ1-5, with D possibly matching TRBD1 (6 bases). V was shortened by 5 bases and J by 3 bases, with 11 bases between the two germline ends. The CDR3 extends over 14 amino acids. Germline V lookup: CDR1 LNHNV, CDR2 YYDKDF (reference sequence). CDR3 amino acids: CATSPRQDNQPQHF. CDR3 nucleotides: TGTGCCACCAGCCCACGACAGGACAATCAGCCCCAGCATTTT.

This chain uses TRBV6-5 with TRBJ2-5; 12 bases are a match to TRBD2. This CDR3 contains 15 residues. CDR1 and CDR2 from the germline V gene are MNHEY and SVGAGI. The V and J ends lost 7 bases and 0 bases, in that order; junction bases with no gene match: 3. CDR3 in amino acids: CASTRLAGDQETQYF. CDR3 nucleotides: TGTGCCAGCACCCGACTAGCGGGAGACCAAGAGACCCAGTACTTC.

J is TRBJ2-5 and V is TRBV13; D assignment may be TRBD1 or TRBD2 (5 bases each). Germline V gives CDR1 PRHDT, CDR2 FYEKMQ (reference sequence). V shed 0 bases and J shed 4 bases, with 18 bases lying between them. This CDR3 is 17 amino acids long. CDR3 DNA: TGTGCCAGCAGCTTAGGCCTAGGAATTGGGGACGGAGAGACCCAGTACTTC. This codes for CASSLGLGIGDGETQYF.

This clone has just a few counts. The chain carries TRBV28 and TRBJ2-6; D is ambiguous. V shed 6 bases and J shed 2 bases, with 8 bases lying between them. This CDR3 has 14 residues. CDR1 is MDHEN, CDR2 SYDVKM, per germline. The DNA for the CDR3 is TGTGCCAGCAGCCCCCCGACTGGGGCCAACGTCCTGACTTTC. This translates into CASSPPTGANVLTF.

This clone was found once. The chain joins TRBV9 to TRBJ2-3; 8 bases map to TRBD2. Germline-derived CDR1 and CDR2 are SGDLS and YYNGEE. V shed 0 bases, J shed 6 bases, and the junction held 9 bases outside the gene matches. This CDR3 has 16 residues. In nucleotides, the CDR3 is TGTGCCAGCAGCGTAGGGATCGGGGGGGCCTGGGATACGCAGTATTTT. Residues: CASSVGIGGAWDTQYF.

This chain links TRBV27 with TRBJ1-6, with D hard to call. The CDR3 covers 14 residues. The germline V and J ends were trimmed by 3 bases and 7 bases, with 10 bases remaining between them. Germline V gene lookup returns CDR1 MNHEY and CDR2 SMNVEV (reference sequence). The CDR3 protein is CASSLRQENSPLHF. DNA of the CDR3: TGTGCCAGCAGTTTGAGGCAGGAGAATTCACCCCTCCACTTT.

The rearrangement joins TRBV29-1 to TRBJ2-3; 7 bases map to TRBD2. The junction had 10 bases not matched to a gene; V was cut back by 6 bases and J by 1 base. This CDR3 has 15 amino acids. Germline CDR1 is SQVTM and CDR2 is ANQGSEA. Here the CDR3 reads CSVAPLAAGTDTQYF. The CDR3, as DNA: TGCAGCGTCGCCCCCCTAGCGGCGGGCACAGATACGCAGTATTTT.

A single count supports this clone. V is TRBV5-6 and J is TRBJ1-2; maybe TRBD1 (5 bases). Trimming pared 0 bases from V and 5 bases from J, leaving 17 bases between. Germline V gives CDR1 SGHDT, CDR2 YYEEEE. The CDR3 extends over 16 amino acids. CDR3 region: CASSLVTGELPYGYTF. In DNA, the CDR3 is TGTGCCAGCAGCTTGGTAACGGGGGAGTTACCTTATGGCTACACCTTC.

The gene calls are TRBV28 and TRBJ2-7; 7 bases agree with TRBD1. The CDR3 runs 14 residues. Trimming at V came to 10 bases and at J to 0 bases, leaving 9 bases not matched to a gene. The germline V gene encodes CDR1 MDHEN and CDR2 SYDVKM. This CDR3 is CAIARTGYSYEQYF. The CDR3, as DNA: TGTGCCATCGCGAGGACAGGCTACTCCTACGAGCAGTACTTC.